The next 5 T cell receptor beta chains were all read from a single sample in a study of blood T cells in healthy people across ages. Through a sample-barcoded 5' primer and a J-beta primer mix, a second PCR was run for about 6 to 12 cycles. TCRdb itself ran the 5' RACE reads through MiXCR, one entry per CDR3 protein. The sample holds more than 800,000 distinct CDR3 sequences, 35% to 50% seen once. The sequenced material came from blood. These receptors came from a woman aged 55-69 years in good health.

The CDR3 DNA reads as TGTGCCAGCAGCGGCACTAGCGGGAAACGCACAGATACGCAGTATTTT. Amino acid sequence: CASSGTSGKRTDTQYF. The rearrangement links TRBV5-5 to TRBJ2-3; 10 bases match TRBD2. The CDR3 sequence is 16 residues long. V shed 4 bases and J 1 base; nucleotides not matched to a gene: 6. CDR1 SGHKS and CDR2 YYEKEE come from the germline V gene (reference sequence).

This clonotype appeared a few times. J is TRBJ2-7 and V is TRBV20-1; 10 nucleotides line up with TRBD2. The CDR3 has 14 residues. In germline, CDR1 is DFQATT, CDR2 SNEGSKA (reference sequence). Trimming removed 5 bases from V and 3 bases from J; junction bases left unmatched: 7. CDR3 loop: CSARWTSGIYEQYF. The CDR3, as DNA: TGCAGTGCTCGTTGGACTAGCGGCATCTACGAGCAGTACTTC.

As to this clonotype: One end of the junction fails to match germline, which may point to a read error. The CDR3 DNA reads as TGTGCCAGCTCGCCAGGGGACAGACTCTCTGGAGACACCATATATTTT. Translation gives CASSPGDRLSGDTIYF. The rearrangement uses TRBV18 and TRBJ1-3, with 7 bases fitting TRBD1. The CDR3 consists of 16 residues. Germline CDR1 and CDR2: KGHSH and LQKENI.

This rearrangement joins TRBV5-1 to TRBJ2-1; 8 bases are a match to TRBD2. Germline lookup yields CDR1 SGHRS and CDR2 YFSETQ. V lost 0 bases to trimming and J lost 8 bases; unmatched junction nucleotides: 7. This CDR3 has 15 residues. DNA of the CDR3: TGCGCCAGCAGCTTGGGAGCGGGAGAGGGGTATGAGCAGTTCTTC. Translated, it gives CASSLGAGEGYEQFF.

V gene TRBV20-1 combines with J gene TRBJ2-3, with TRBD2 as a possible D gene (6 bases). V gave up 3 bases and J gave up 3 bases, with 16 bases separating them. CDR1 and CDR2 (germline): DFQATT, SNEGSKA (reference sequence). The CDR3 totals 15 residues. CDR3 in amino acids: CSASPWGRQTDTQYF. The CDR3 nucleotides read TGCAGTGCTAGCCCCTGGGGGAGGCAGACAGATACGCAGTATTTT.